Presented here are 32 T cell receptor beta chains from one specimen sequenced in a study of control samples from healthy donors and cancer patients. Profiled with immunoSEQ multiplex PCR; TCRdb holds only in-frame clones, not every one. The repertoire includes 150,000 to 200,000 clones, about 91% of them detected once, and just over 2% sits in the top ten. Sequences were obtained from blood. Receptors originate from a woman aged 40 to 55 in good health.

This chain connects TRBV6-5 to TRBJ1-6, with TRBD1 matching over 7 bases. Per the germline V gene, CDR1 is MNHEY and CDR2 is SVGAGI. V shed 9 bases and J 4 bases; nucleotides not matched to a gene: 9. This CDR3 has 15 amino acids. In DNA form, the CDR3 reads TGTGCCAGTGCTACCGGGACAGCGTATAATTCACCCCTCCACTTT. Translation: CASATGTAYNSPLHF.

This clone appeared once. The chain employs TRBV11-2 and TRBJ1-1; 8 bases align to TRBD1. Germline lookup yields CDR1 SGHAT and CDR2 FQNNGV. This CDR3 region has 15 residues. J was trimmed by 1 base and V by 3 bases; bases with no gene match: 4. CDR3 loop: CASSFDRGKNTEAFF. The CDR3 DNA reads as TGTGCCAGCAGCTTCGACAGGGGCAAGAACACTGAAGCTTTCTTT.

The CDR3 bases are TGTGCCAGCAGCGTAGCAGGGACAGAAAATCAGCCCCAGCATTTT. It codes for CASSVAGTENQPQHF. The chain is built from TRBV9 and TRBJ1-5; 7 nucleotides align to TRBD1. Germline CDR1 SGDLS, CDR2 YYNGEE. V shed 0 bases and J 4 bases; nucleotides not matched to a gene: 4. CDR3 length: 15 residues.

The chain links TRBV7-9 to TRBJ1-4; D is possibly TRBD1 (6 bases). CDR1 is SEHNR, CDR2 FQNEAQ, per germline (reference sequence). V lost 8 bases and J 10 bases, leaving 17 bases between the germline ends. There are 13 residues in the CDR3. The DNA for the CDR3 is TGTGCCAGCGCAGACGGGGGGGCTAGAAAACTGTTTTTT. It is translated as CASADGGARKLFF.

In the case of this clone: The sample holds other DNA sequences that translate to the same CDR3. This chain uses TRBV9 with TRBJ1-1; D gene uncertain. The CDR3 sequence is 13 residues long. Germline V gives CDR1 SGDLS, CDR2 YYNGEE. V gave up 0 bases and J gave up 2 bases, with 5 bases separating them. The CDR3 DNA is TGTGCCAGCAGCGTAGATGGCAACACTGAAGCTTTCTTT. The encoded protein is CASSVDGNTEAFF.

This clone is a singleton in its sample. The chain links TRBV7-2 to TRBJ2-3; the D is unclear. CDR1 and CDR2 (germline): SGHTA, FQGNSA. Trimming pared 1 base from V and 6 bases from J, leaving 8 bases between. The length of the CDR3 is 13 residues. The CDR3 here is CASSLGPLDTQYF. In DNA form, the CDR3 reads TGTGCCAGCAGCTTAGGACCCCTCGATACGCAGTATTTT. The variable domain in full, completed from reference TRBV7-2 and TRBJ2-3, reads GAGVSQSPSNKVTEKGKDVELRCDPISGHTALYWYRQSLGQGLEFLIYFQGNSAPDKSGLPSDRFSAERTGGSVSTLTIQRTQQEDSAVYLCASSLGPLDTQYFGPGTRLTVL.

V gene TRBV5-4 combines with J gene TRBJ1-2; D possibly corresponds to TRBD1 (6 bases). This CDR3 is 15 amino acids long. Looked up from germline, CDR1 is SGHNT and CDR2 is YYREEE (reference sequence). The V and J ends lost 4 bases and 0 bases respectively, with 13 bases between them. In DNA, the CDR3 is TGTGCCAGCAGCGGAGACAGGCCCACTAACTATGGCTACACCTTC. Its translation: CASSGDRPTNYGYTF.

The sample holds a few counts of this clone. The genes are TRBV5-4 and TRBJ2-5, with D maybe TRBD1 (5 bases). The germline CDR1 and CDR2 sequences are SGHNT and YYREEE (reference sequence). CDR3 length: 15 amino acids. Trimming took off 4 bases at V and 2 bases at J, with 15 bases between the two ends. CDR3 loop: CASSREGHLQETQYF. In nucleotides, the CDR3 is TGTGCCAGCAGCCGCGAAGGACATTTACAAGAGACCCAGTACTTC.

V is TRBV5-1 and J is TRBJ2-5, with 8 bases aligning to TRBD2. The germline CDR1 and CDR2 sequences are SGHRS and YFSETQ. The CDR3 totals 14 residues. V trimming: 4 bases; J trimming: 5 bases; junction bases outside the gene matches: 7. The chain's CDR3 is CASSPRVAGETQYF. DNA of the CDR3: TGCGCCAGCAGCCCCCGGGTAGCGGGGGAGACCCAGTACTTC.

The V and J genes are TRBV28 and TRBJ1-5; 10 bases agree with TRBD1. CDR1 is MDHEN, CDR2 SYDVKM, per germline. V lost 6 bases to trimming and J lost 6 bases; unmatched junction nucleotides: 8. This CDR3 is built from 15 residues. CDR3 in DNA: TGTGCCAGCAGGGCGACAGGGGGCTATGGTCAGCCCCAGCATTTT. Protein: CASRATGGYGQPQHF.

The chain uses TRBV23-1 and TRBJ1-1; D not resolved. TRBV23-1 is annotated as an ORF whose role is uncertain. This CDR3 is 15 amino acids long. Trimming took 0 bases from V and 1 from J, leaving 9 bases between them. The CDR3 nucleotides read TGCGCCAGCAGTCAATCAGGAGAGGAGAACACTGAAGCTTTCTTT. Translation: CASSQSGEENTEAFF.

The CDR3 coding sequence is TGTGCCAGCAGCCTCGGGCCAGCCAGCACAGATACGCAGTATTTT. Its translation: CASSLGPASTDTQYF. The V gene is TRBV6-5, the J gene TRBJ2-3; D gene ambiguous. Trimming removed 6 bases at V and 0 bases at J, with 13 bases between. The germline V gene encodes CDR1 MNHEY and CDR2 SVGAGI. CDR3 length: 15 residues.

The chain has TRBV2 and TRBJ1-1; D is uncertain. Trimming removed 10 bases at V and 0 bases at J, with 15 bases between. This CDR3 is built from 14 residues. CDR1 is SNHLY, CDR2 FYNNEI, per germline. The CDR3 DNA is TGTGCCACTCAGGCGGAGCATCTGAACACTGAAGCTTTCTTT. It encodes CATQAEHLNTEAFF.

CDR3: CASTLNQGAEEKLFF. CDR3 DNA: TGTGCCAGCACCCTAAATCAGGGGGCTGAGGAAAAACTGTTTTTT. The V gene is TRBV18, the J gene TRBJ1-4; 8 nucleotides line up with TRBD1. The CDR3 is 15 amino acids. In germline, CDR1 is KGHSH, CDR2 LQKENI. The V and J ends lost 8 bases and 8 bases, in that order; junction bases with no gene match: 13.

The chain has TRBV11-2 and TRBJ2-1; 7 bases line up with TRBD2. Per the germline V gene, CDR1 is SGHAT and CDR2 is FQNNGV. V trimming: 1 base; J trimming: 7 bases; junction bases outside the gene matches: 7. The CDR3 spans 15 residues. For the CDR3, the DNA is TGTGCCAGCAGCTTAGTCTCTAGCGGACCTAATGAGCAGTTCTTC. This codes for CASSLVSSGPNEQFF.

This clone occurred once. The chain is built from TRBV3-1 (or the pseudogene TRBV3-2) and TRBJ2-7; D gene uncertain. Trimming removed 1 base from V and 3 bases from J, with 7 bases in between. This CDR3 contains 13 residues. The germline V gene has CDR1 LGHDT and CDR2 YNNKEL (reference sequence). The CDR3, as DNA: TGTGCCAGCAGCCAAGGTGGTTTCTACGAGCAGTACTTC. Protein: CASSQGGFYEQYF.

This clone was seen a few times. The CDR3 sequence: CASSYPTLGNYGYTF. CDR3 DNA sequence: TGTGCCAGCAGCTACCCCACGCTGGGAAACTATGGCTACACCTTC. The V and J genes are TRBV7-9 and TRBJ1-2, with unresolved D. V lost 4 bases, J lost 2 bases, and 14 bases lay in between. This CDR3 spans 15 amino acids. The germline V gene encodes CDR1 SEHNR and CDR2 FQNEAQ (reference sequence).

CDR3 sequence: CAIKGGNSPLHF. In DNA form, the CDR3 reads TGTGCCATAAAGGGCGGAAATTCACCCCTCCACTTT. V gene TRBV6-5 combines with J gene TRBJ1-6; D call uncertain. CDR1 is MNHEY, CDR2 SVGAGI, per germline. V was pared by 10 bases and J by 7 bases, with 11 bases between. The CDR3 contains 12 residues.

The chain links TRBV7-2 to TRBJ1-6, with a tentative D call TRBD1 (6 bases). Trimming stripped 2 bases from V and 5 bases from J, with 10 bases between. The CDR3 length is 15 residues. Germline V gives CDR1 SGHTA, CDR2 FQGNSA. This CDR3 reads CASSLLGANNSPLHF. CDR3 DNA sequence: TGTGCCAGCAGCTTACTGGGGGCGAATAATTCACCCCTCCACTTT.

The chain links TRBV14 to TRBJ2-5; possible D gene TRBD2, 5 bases. This CDR3 has 13 amino acids. Germline V CDR1 and CDR2: SGHDN, FVKESK. V lost 4 bases and J 4 bases, leaving 10 bases between the germline ends. CDR3 sequence: CASSPLGRETQYF. For the CDR3, the DNA is TGTGCCAGCAGCCCTCTAGGGAGAGAGACCCAGTACTTC.

The chain employs TRBV6-6 and TRBJ1-3, with 7 bases matching TRBD1. The CDR3 is 18 residues long. Germline V gene data show CDR1 as MNHNY and CDR2 as SVGAGI (reference sequence). Trimming at V came to 5 bases and at J to 5 bases, leaving 18 bases not matched to a gene. The CDR3 region has the DNA TGTGCCAGCAGTCCAGGGGGGACTCTTCGGACGGAAAGAAACACCATATATTTT. This codes for CASSPGGTLRTERNTIYF.

The genes are TRBV10-3 and TRBJ2-3; 7 nucleotides line up with TRBD2. Germline assignment: CDR1 ENHRY and CDR2 SYGVKD. Trimming cost V 6 bases and J 5 bases; bases outside gene matches: 8. The CDR3 is 14 amino acids. The CDR3 region has the DNA TGTGCCATCAGGGATGGCGGGGGAGGAGATACGCAGTATTTT. It yields the protein CAIRDGGGGDTQYF.

The rearrangement joins TRBV5-1 to TRBJ2-7, with 9 bases aligning to TRBD1. V was pared by 0 bases and J by 9 bases, with 4 bases of the junction left unmatched. Germline assignment: CDR1 SGHRS and CDR2 YFSETQ. The CDR3 is 13 amino acids. The CDR3 loop is CASSLGQGGVQYF. The CDR3 DNA follows: TGCGCCAGCAGCTTGGGACAGGGGGGAGTGCAGTACTTC.

The chain couples TRBV27 to TRBJ2-7; the D is unclear. Germline V CDR1 and CDR2: MNHEY, SMNVEV (reference sequence). The CDR3 length is 13 residues. V was pared by 2 bases and J by 0 bases, with 5 bases between. The CDR3 is CASSLTVSYEQYF. The CDR3 DNA sequence: TGTGCCAGCAGTTTAACAGTCTCCTACGAGCAGTACTTC.

The chain recombines TRBV4-1 with TRBJ2-7; possibly TRBD2 for D (5 bases). Germline CDR1 reads MGHRA; CDR2 reads YSYEKL. This CDR3 spans 14 amino acids. V dropped 2 bases and J dropped 2 bases, with 10 bases sitting between them. The CDR3 region is CASSQYDGTYEQYF. The CDR3 coding sequence is TGCGCCAGCAGCCAATACGACGGGACCTACGAGCAGTACTTC.

This clone was seen only a few times. The chain combines TRBV5-1 with TRBJ1-1, with 8 nucleotides matching TRBD1. V dropped 0 bases and J dropped 9; count of bases not matched to a gene: 10. CDR3 length equals 15 residues. CDR1 and CDR2 (germline): SGHRS, YFSETQ. CDR3 DNA: TGCGCCAGCAGCTTGGAATCGACAGGGGCCTTAAAAGCTTTCTTT. Its translation is CASSLESTGALKAFF.

This sequence joins TRBV6-5 and TRBJ1-2; D uncertain. The CDR3 is 13 amino acids. Germline CDR1 MNHEY, CDR2 SVGAGI. V was clipped by 3 bases and J by 4 bases, with 9 bases between them. The CDR3 DNA reads TGTGCCAGCAGTTATGGGTCTGCCTATGGCTACACCTTC. Protein product: CASSYGSAYGYTF.

The chain uses TRBV27 and TRBJ2-5, with TRBD2 identical over 7 bases. Germline CDR1 MNHEY, CDR2 SMNVEV (reference sequence). The V and J ends lost 0 bases and 5 bases, in that order; junction bases with no gene match: 6. This CDR3 is built from 15 residues. This CDR3 is CASSLSAGVRETQYF. The DNA of the CDR3 is TGTGCCAGCAGTTTATCGGCGGGAGTTCGGGAGACCCAGTACTTC.

The rearrangement uses TRBV2 and TRBJ2-7; tentatively, D is TRBD1 (6 bases). The CDR3 is made up of 12 amino acids. The V and J ends lost 8 bases and 7 bases respectively, with 15 bases between them. Germline-derived CDR1 and CDR2 are SNHLY and FYNNEI. The CDR3 region is CASGGGWGEQYF. The CDR3 region has the DNA TGTGCCAGCGGGGGCGGGTGGGGAGAGCAGTACTTC.

V gene TRBV7-8 combines with J gene TRBJ2-2, with 9 bases aligning to TRBD1. The V and J ends lost 2 bases and 4 bases, in that order; junction bases with no gene match: 8. This CDR3 is built from 17 residues. Germline V gives CDR1 SGHVS, CDR2 FQNEAQ. CDR3 DNA: TGTGCCAGCAGCTTAAGGGACCCGGGACAGGGCACCGGGGAGCTGTTTTTT. Translation: CASSLRDPGQGTGELFF.

About this clone itself: Additional DNA sequences in this sample encode the identical CDR3. This chain links TRBV5-1 with TRBJ1-2; 7 positions agree with TRBD1. The CDR3 has 13 amino acids. Unmatched junction bases numbered 3, after V lost 3 bases and J lost 4 bases. Per the germline V gene, CDR1 is SGHRS and CDR2 is YFSETQ. The CDR3 loop is CASSSTGSYGYTF. DNA of the CDR3: TGCGCCAGCAGCTCGACAGGGAGCTATGGCTACACCTTC.

The gene calls are TRBV6-6 and TRBJ2-7; 10 nucleotides align to TRBD1. CDR1 MNHNY and CDR2 SVGAGI come from the germline V gene (reference sequence). V lost 3 bases, J lost 6 bases, and 5 bases stayed unmatched. The length of the CDR3 is 14 residues. The CDR3 DNA is TGTGCCAGCAGTTATGGACAGGGGGTTGGCGAGCAGTACTTC. Protein: CASSYGQGVGEQYF.